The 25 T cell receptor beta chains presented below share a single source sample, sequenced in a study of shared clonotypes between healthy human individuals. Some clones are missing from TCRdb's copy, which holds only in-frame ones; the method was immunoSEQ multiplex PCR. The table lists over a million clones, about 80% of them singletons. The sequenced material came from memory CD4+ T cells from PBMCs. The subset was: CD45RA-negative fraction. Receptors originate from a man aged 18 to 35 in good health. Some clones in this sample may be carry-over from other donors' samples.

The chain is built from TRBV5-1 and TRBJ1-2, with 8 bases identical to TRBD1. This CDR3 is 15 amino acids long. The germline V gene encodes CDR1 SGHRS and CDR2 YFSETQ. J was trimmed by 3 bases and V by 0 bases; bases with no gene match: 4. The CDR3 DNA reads TGCGCCAGCAGCTTGGCCGCGGGACAGGACTATGGCTACACCTTC. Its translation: CASSLAAGQDYGYTF.

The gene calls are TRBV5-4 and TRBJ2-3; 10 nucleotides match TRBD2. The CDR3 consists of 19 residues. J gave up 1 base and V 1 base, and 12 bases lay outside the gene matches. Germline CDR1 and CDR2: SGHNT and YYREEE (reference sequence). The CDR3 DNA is TGTGCCAGCAGCTTGCTCCTTTCTAGCGGGAGCATGGGCACAGATACGCAGTATTTT. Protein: CASSLLLSSGSMGTDTQYF.

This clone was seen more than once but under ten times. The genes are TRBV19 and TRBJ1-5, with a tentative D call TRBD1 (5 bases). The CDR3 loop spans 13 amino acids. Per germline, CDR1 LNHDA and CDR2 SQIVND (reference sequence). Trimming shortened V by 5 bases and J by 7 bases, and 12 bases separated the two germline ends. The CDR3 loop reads CASSFDRGQPQHF. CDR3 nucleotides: TGTGCCAGTAGTTTCGACCGGGGGCAGCCCCAGCATTTT.

CDR3 nucleotides: TGTGCCAGCAGTGAATCCCACCAGAACACTGAAGCTTTCTTT. Translation gives CASSESHQNTEAFF. The chain combines TRBV2 with TRBJ1-1; D uncertain. Per germline, CDR1 SNHLY and CDR2 FYNNEI. Trimming left V 2 bases short and J 1 base short, with 8 bases between. This CDR3 is built from 14 residues.

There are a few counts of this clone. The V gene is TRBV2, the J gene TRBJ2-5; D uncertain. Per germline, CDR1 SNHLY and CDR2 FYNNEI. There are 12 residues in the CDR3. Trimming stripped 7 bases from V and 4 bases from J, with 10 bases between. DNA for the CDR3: TGTGCCAGCAACAAACTGATAGAGACCCAGTACTTC. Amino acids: CASNKLIETQYF.

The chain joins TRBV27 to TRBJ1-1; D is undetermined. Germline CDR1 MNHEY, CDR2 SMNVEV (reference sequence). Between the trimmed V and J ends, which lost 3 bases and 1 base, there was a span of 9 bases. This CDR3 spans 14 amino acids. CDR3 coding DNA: TGTGCCAGCAGTTTTCTGACATCGAACACTGAAGCTTTCTTT. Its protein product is CASSFLTSNTEAFF.

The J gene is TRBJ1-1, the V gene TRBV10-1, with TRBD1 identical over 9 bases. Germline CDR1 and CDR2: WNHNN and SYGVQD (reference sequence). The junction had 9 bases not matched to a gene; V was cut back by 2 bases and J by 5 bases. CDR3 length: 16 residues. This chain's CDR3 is CASSETRDREGTEAFF. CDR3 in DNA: TGCGCCAGCAGTGAGACCAGGGACAGGGAAGGAACTGAAGCTTTCTTT.

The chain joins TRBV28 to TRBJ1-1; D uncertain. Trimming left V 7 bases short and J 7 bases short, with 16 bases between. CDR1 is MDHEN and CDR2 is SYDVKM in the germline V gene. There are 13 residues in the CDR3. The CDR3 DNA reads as TGTGCCAGCACCCCGGGTGGGGTCGGTGAAGCTTTCTTT. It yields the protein CASTPGGVGEAFF.

CDR3 residues: CASTKGTSGHRAPDTQYF. The CDR3, as DNA: TGTGCCAGCACCAAAGGGACTAGCGGTCACCGGGCGCCAGATACGCAGTATTTT. The genes are TRBV5-6 and TRBJ2-3, with 11 bases matching TRBD2. J lost 4 bases, V lost 6 bases, and 16 bases had no gene match. This CDR3 region has 18 residues. Germline loops: CDR1 SGHDT, CDR2 YYEEEE.

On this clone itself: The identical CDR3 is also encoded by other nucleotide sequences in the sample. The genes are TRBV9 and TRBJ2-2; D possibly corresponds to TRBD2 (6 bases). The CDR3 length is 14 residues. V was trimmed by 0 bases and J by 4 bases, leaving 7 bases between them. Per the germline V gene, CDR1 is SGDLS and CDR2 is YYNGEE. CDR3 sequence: CASSVVGGTGELFF. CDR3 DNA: TGTGCCAGCAGCGTAGTGGGGGGCACCGGGGAGCTGTTTTTT. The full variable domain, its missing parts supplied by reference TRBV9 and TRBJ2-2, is DSGVTQTPKHLITATGQRVTLRCSPRSGDLSVYWYQQSLDQGLQFLIQYYNGEERAKGNILERFSAQQFPDLHSELNLSSLELGDSALYFCASSVVGGTGELFFGEGSRLTVL.

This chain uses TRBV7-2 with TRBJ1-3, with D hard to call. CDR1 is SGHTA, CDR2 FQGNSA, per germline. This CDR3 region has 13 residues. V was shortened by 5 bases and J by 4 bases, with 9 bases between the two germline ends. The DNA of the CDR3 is TGTGCCAGCAGCCCTGTCCAGGGAAACACCATATATTTT. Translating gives CASSPVQGNTIYF.

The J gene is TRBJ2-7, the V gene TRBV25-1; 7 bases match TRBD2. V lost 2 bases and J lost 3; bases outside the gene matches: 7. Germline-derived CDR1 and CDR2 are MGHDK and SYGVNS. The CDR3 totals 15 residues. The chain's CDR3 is CASSETTSDSYEQYF. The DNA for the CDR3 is TGTGCCAGCAGTGAAACAACTAGCGATAGCTACGAGCAGTACTTC.

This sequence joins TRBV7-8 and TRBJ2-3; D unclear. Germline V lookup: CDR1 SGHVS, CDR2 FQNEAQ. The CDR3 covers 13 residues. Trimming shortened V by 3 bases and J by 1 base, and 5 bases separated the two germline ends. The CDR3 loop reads CASSFERTDTQYF. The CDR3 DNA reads TGTGCCAGCAGCTTCGAACGCACAGATACGCAGTATTTT. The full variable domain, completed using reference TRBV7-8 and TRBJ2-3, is GAGVSQSPRYKVAKRGQDVALRCDPISGHVSLFWYQQALGQGPEFLTYFQNEAQLDKSGLPSDRFFAERPEGSVSTLKIQRTQQEDSAVYLCASSFERTDTQYFGPGTRLTVL.

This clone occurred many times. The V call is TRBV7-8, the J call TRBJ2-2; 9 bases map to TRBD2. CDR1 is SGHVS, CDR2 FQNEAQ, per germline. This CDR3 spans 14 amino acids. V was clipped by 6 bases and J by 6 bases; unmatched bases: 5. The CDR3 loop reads CASRMAGGPGELFF. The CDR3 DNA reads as TGTGCCAGCAGGATGGCGGGAGGGCCCGGGGAGCTGTTTTTT. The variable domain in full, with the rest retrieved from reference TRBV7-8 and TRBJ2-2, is GAGVSQSPRYKVAKRGQDVALRCDPISGHVSLFWYQQALGQGPEFLTYFQNEAQLDKSGLPSDRFFAERPEGSVSTLKIQRTQQEDSAVYLCASRMAGGPGELFFGEGSRLTVL.

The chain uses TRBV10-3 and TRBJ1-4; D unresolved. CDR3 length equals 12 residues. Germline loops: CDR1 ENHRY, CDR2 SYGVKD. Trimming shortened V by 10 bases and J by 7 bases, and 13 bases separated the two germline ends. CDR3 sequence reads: CATAGSGEKLFF. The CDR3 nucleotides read TGTGCCACCGCGGGGTCTGGTGAAAAACTGTTTTTT.

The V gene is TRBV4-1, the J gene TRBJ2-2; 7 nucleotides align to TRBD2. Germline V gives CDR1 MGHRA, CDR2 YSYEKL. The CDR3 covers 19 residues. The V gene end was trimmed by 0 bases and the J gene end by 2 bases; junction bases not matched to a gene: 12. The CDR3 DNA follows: TGCGCCAGCAGCCAAGATTGGGACGGCGGGAGTCGCAACACCGGGGAGCTGTTTTTT. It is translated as CASSQDWDGGSRNTGELFF.

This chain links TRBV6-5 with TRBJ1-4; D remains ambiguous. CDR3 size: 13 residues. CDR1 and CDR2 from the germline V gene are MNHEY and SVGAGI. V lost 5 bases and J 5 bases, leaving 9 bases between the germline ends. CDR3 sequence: CASSTYRNEKLFF. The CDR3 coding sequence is TGTGCCAGCAGTACGTACAGAAATGAAAAACTGTTTTTT.

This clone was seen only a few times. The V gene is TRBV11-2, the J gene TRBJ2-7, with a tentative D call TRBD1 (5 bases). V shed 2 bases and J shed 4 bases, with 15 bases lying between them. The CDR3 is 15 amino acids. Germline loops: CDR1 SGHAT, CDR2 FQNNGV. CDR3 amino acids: CASSLFATEVYEQYF. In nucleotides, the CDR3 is TGTGCCAGCAGCTTATTTGCGACAGAGGTTTACGAGCAGTACTTC.

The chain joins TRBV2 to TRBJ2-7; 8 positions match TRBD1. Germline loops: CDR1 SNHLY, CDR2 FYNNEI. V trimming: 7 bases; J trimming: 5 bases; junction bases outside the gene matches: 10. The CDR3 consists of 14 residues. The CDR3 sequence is CASKLETGAHEQYF. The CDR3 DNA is TGTGCCAGCAAACTAGAGACAGGGGCCCACGAGCAGTACTTC.

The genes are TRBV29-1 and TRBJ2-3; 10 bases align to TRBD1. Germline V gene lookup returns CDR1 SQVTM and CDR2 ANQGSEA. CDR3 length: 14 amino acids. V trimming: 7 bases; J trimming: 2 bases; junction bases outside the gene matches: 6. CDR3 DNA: TGCAGCGCCTCCGGGACAGGGGCCACAGATACGCAGTATTTT. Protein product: CSASGTGATDTQYF.

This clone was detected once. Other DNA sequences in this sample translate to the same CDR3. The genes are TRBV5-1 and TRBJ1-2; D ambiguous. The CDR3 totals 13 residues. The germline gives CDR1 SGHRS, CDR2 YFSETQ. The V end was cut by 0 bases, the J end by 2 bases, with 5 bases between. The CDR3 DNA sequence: TGCGCCAGCAGCTTGGCGGGAAACTATGGCTACACCTTC. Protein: CASSLAGNYGYTF.

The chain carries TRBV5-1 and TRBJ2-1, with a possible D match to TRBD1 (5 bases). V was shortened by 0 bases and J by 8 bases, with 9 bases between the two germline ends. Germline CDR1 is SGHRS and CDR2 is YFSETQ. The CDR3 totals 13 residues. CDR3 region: CASSLGQGYEQFF. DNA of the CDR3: TGCGCCAGCAGCTTGGGGCAGGGTTATGAGCAGTTCTTC.

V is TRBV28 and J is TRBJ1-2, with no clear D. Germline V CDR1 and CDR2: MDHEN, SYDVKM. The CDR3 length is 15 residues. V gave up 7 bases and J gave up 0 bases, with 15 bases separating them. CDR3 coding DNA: TGTGCCAGCACCCCAACTCGGCAGTCTAACTATGGCTACACCTTC. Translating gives CASTPTRQSNYGYTF.

The CDR3 loop reads CASSPAGLASTDTQYF. The CDR3 DNA follows: TGTGCCAGCAGCCCAGCGGGGCTAGCGAGCACAGATACGCAGTATTTT. The V call is TRBV11-1, the J call TRBJ2-3, with TRBD2 identical over 7 bases. Germline V gene data show CDR1 as SGHAT and CDR2 as FQDESV (reference sequence). V shed 5 bases and J 0 bases; nucleotides not matched to a gene: 8. The CDR3 is made up of 16 amino acids.

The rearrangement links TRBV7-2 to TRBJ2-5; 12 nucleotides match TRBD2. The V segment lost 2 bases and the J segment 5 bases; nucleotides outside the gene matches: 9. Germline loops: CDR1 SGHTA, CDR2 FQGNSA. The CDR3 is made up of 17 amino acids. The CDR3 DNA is TGTGCCAGCAGCTTAATGGCTAGCGGGAGGGCCGGGGAGACCCAGTACTTC. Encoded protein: CASSLMASGRAGETQYF.